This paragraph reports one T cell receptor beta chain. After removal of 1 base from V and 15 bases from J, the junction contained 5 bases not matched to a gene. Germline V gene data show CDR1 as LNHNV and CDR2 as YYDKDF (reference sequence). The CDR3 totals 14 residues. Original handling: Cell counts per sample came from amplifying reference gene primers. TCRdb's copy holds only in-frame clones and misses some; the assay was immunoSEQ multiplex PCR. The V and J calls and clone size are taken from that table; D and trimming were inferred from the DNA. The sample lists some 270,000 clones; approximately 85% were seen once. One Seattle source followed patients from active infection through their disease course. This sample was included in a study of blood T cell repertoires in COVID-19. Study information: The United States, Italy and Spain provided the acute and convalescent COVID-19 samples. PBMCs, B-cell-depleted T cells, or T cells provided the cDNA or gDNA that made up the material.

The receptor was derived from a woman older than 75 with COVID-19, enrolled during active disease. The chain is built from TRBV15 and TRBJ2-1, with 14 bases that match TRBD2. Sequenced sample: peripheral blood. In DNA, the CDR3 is TGTGCCACCAGCAGAGGGGGACTAGCGGGGGCCCTGTTCTTC. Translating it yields CATSRGGLAGALFF.